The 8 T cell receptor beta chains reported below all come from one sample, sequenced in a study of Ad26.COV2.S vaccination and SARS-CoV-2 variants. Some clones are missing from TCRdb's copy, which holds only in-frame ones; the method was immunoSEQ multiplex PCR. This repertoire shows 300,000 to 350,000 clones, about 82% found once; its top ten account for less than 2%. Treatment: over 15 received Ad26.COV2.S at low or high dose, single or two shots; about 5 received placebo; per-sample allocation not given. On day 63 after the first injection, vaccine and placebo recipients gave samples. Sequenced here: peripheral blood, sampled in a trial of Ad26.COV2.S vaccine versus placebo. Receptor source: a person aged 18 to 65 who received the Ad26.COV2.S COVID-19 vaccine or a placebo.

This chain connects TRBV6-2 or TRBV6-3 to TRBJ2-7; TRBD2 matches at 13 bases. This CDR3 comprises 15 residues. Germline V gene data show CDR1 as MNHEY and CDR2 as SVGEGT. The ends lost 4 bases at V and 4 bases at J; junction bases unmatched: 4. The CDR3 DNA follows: TGTGCCAGCAGTTTCTCGGGACTAGCGGGGTACGAGCAGTACTTC. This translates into CASSFSGLAGYEQYF.

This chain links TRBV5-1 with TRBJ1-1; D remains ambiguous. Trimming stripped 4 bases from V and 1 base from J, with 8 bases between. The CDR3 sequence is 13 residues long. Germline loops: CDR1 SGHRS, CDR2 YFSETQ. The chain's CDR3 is CASSLVTNTEAFF. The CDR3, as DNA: TGCGCCAGCAGCCTCGTAACGAACACTGAAGCTTTCTTT.

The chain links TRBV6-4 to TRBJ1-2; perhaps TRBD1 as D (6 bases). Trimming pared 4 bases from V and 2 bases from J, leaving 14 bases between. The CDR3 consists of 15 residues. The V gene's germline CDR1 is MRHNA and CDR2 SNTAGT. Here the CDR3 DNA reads TGTGCCAGCAGTGTTGAAGGGGGGCGGAACTATGGCTACACCTTC. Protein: CASSVEGGRNYGYTF.

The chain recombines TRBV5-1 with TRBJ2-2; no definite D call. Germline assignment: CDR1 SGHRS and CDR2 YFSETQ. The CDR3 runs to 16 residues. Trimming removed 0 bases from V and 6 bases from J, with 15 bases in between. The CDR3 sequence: CASSLVGRLNAGELFF. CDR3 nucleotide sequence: TGCGCCAGCAGCTTGGTCGGCAGACTCAACGCCGGGGAGCTGTTTTTT.

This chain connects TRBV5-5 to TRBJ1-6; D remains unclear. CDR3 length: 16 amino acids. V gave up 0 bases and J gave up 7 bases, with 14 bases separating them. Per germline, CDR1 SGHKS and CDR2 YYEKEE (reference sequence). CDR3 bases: TGTGCCAGCAGCTTGGAAGGAGGGCTTCAGAATTCACCCCTCCACTTT. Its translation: CASSLEGGLQNSPLHF.

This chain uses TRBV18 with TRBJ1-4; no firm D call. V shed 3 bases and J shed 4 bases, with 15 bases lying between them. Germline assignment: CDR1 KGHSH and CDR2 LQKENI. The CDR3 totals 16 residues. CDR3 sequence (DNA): TGTGCCAGCTCACCCGACGACGGACGGATTAATGAAAAACTGTTTTTT. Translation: CASSPDDGRINEKLFF.

CDR3 in amino acids: CASSPRAGDGGYTF. The CDR3, as DNA: TGTGCCAGTAGTCCTCGGGCTGGGGATGGTGGCTACACCTTC. The chain combines TRBV19 with TRBJ1-2; D is undetermined. This CDR3 comprises 14 residues. V lost 5 bases, J lost 7 bases, and 17 bases lay in between. The germline CDR1 and CDR2 sequences are LNHDA and SQIVND (reference sequence).

CDR3 nucleotide sequence: TGCGCCAGCAGCCAAGGGGAGCCCCATCAGCCCCAGCATTTT. This codes for CASSQGEPHQPQHF. The rearrangement uses TRBV5-1 and TRBJ1-5; D perhaps matches TRBD1 (5 bases). Trimming took off 4 bases at V and 5 bases at J, with 13 bases between the two ends. The germline gives CDR1 SGHRS, CDR2 YFSETQ. This CDR3 spans 14 amino acids. Full variable domain (outside the CDR3, taken from reference TRBV5-1 and TRBJ1-5): KAGVTQTPRYLIKTRGQQVTLSCSPISGHRSVSWYQQTPGQGLQFLFEYFSETQRNKGNFPGRFSGRQFSNSRSEMNVSTLELGDSALYLCASSQGEPHQPQHFGDGTRLSIL.